This TCR beta chain is drawn from a study of CD8 T cells in ankylosing spondylitis. 5'-RACE, quantitative and with molecular barcodes, yielded the TCR beta libraries. From the 5' RACE reads, TCRdb called clonotypes with MiXCR, one entry per CDR3 protein. The sample lists approximately 300,000 distinct CDR3 sequences, around 20% occurring once. The sample holds a few counts of this clonotype. The target antigen is unknown. General study findings and limits: Roughly 8 highly homologous variants formed a TCR beta motif that appeared characteristic of ankylosing spondylitis blood. Clones linked to disease were reported to show significant enrichment in matched ankylosing spondylitis synovial fluid.

Trimming left V 0 bases short and J 0 bases short, with 13 bases between. Germline V lookup: CDR1 MNHEY, CDR2 SVGAGI. This CDR3 comprises 17 residues. The J gene is TRBJ2-3, the V gene TRBV6-5, with a possible D match to TRBD2 (7 bases). This clonotype originated in a female donor with ankylosing spondylitis or in good health (not recorded which). The sample taken for sequencing was blood, either unsorted or a sorted T cell fraction (not recorded which). The CDR3 DNA reads as TGTGCCAGCAGTTACTCGGGGGGGGCGGGAAGCACAGATACGCAGTATTTT. This sequence encodes CASSYSGGAGSTDTQYF.